In this sample, the clone carrying this T cell receptor (beta chain) turned up a few times. Trimming removed 6 bases at V and 5 bases at J, with 9 bases between. The CDR3 extends over 11 amino acids. CDR1 and CDR2 (germline): SGHDT, YYEEEE. The data were obtained in a study of patients and donors after allogeneic stem cell transplantation. One entry per CDR3 protein results from TCRdb running MiXCR on the RT-PCR reads. The sample lists over 400,000 distinct CDR3 sequences, around 16% occurring once. The sequence was obtained from a human donor who was either an allogeneic HSCT recipient or a stem cell or donor lymphocyte infusion donor (not recorded which). It is not recorded whose cells these are; they may come from a transplant donor. J is TRBJ2-7 and V is TRBV5-6; D is unclear. Sequencing was done on a sample of blood, either unsorted or a sorted T cell fraction (not recorded which). The CDR3 is CASTAGNEQYF. The CDR3 DNA is TGTGCCAGCACTGCTGGCAACGAGCAGTACTTC.